This T cell receptor beta chain was retrieved from a study of PD-1 blockade in classical Hodgkin lymphoma. TCRdb keeps only in-frame clones here, not all; method: immunoSEQ multiplex PCR. The sample comprises about 97,000 clones, around 89% of which are singletons, and under 8% rests with the top ten. No patient escaped relapse after autologous stem cell transplantation, and brentuximab vedotin exposure varied. The CDR3 sequence is 14 residues long. The V end lost 5 bases, the J end lost 8 bases, and 18 bases lay between the germline ends. Looked up from germline, CDR1 is MNHEY and CDR2 is SMNVEV (reference sequence).

The starting material was peripheral blood mononuclear cells (PBMCs), obtained before the second cycle of nivolumab. V gene TRBV27 combines with J gene TRBJ1-2; D may be TRBD1 (5 bases). The clonotype comes from a human donor with classical Hodgkin lymphoma. The CDR3 region has the DNA TGTGCCAGCAGTGCTGGGGGGTCCCTAAGGGGCTACACCTTC. This encodes CASSAGGSLRGYTF.